This TCR beta chain comes out of a study of a mutant IDH1 vaccine in newly diagnosed glioma (dated by TCRdb to the early 2020s). In the study overall: The roughly 35 treated patients were approximately 60% male and around 40% female, with a mean age of roughly 40 years. Before enrollment, patients had received standard therapy of radiotherapy alone, temozolomide alone, or radiochemotherapy with temozolomide; most received the combination. Peripheral blood was collected at six visits: V03 (baseline), V05, V07, V10, V12 and V13. For exploratory analyses, about 25 treated patients had longitudinal TCRB deep sequencing done wherever samples were available.

Per the germline V gene, MNHNS is the CDR1 and SASEGT is the CDR2. Ends trimmed: V by 6 bases, J by 6 bases; bases unmatched to a gene: 2. The CDR3 has 13 amino acids, counting the end cysteine and phenylalanine. Only the CDR3 portion is preserved as DNA: 39 bases, with reading frame beginning at the first base. The time point label, read with the paper, signifies: baseline, week 1 (first vaccination visit). The intended sense of this specimen's treatment or condition label: pre-vaccination baseline after standard-of-care therapy. Newly diagnosed WHO grade 3 or 4 IDH1-mutant astrocytomas showing loss of nuclear ATRX were present in the donors. The samples were drawn from NOA16, a multicentre, single-arm, open-label phase I trial in Germany that tested a mutant IDH1 peptide vaccine in humans for the first time. Blood drawn at visit V03 was used as the baseline sample for immunogenicity testing. The DNeasy Blood and Tissue Kit was used to extract genomic DNA from EDTA blood for TCRB sequencing.

Remarks on this clone: Its binding antigen is unknown. No much larger clone exists at a distance of one base, and base qualities are not known.

Preparation of the library involved the immunoSEQ multiplex PCR assay. Rearranged TCR beta chain sequences were amplified using the hsTCRB Kit according to the manufacturer's protocol. TCRB libraries were sequenced on an Illumina MiSeq. In the source study's methods: The proprietary platform of the kit vendor was used for demultiplexing, trimming and gene mapping. Not all clones reach the TCRdb copy of this immuneACCESS table, which keeps in-frame sequences only. Checked studies attribute under half of the gap to unresolved V genes and leave the rest unexplained. The DNA was the basis for D and trimming; V, J and clone size are from that table. This sample is represented by 65,000 to 70,000 clones; around 88% of them were singletons. The ten biggest clones cover approximately 4.2% of the sample. Overall study results and their limits: Pseudoprogression seemed to be unrelated to changes in the top peripheral T cell clonotypes found by TCRB sequencing. The authors noted that analyses of patient blood samples could not be reproduced because of sample limitations. PBMC samples for TCRB deep sequencing were selected based on availability. Immune responses induced by the vaccine were seen in roughly 95% of patients across multiple MHC alleles.

The source of this sequence is a woman younger than 30 with glioma. Some clones in this sample may be carry-over from other donors' samples. The sample was peripheral blood mononuclear cells (PBMCs), taken from a glioma patient treated with radiotherapy, temozolomide or both. The rearranged chain carries TRBV6-1 and TRBJ1-5; 10 of the junction bases match TRBD1. The CDR3 sequence is CASRGQGIQPQHF. The nucleotide sequence reads as follows: TGTGCCAGCAGGGGACAGGGGATTCAGCCCCAGCATTTT.